This T cell receptor beta chain was captured in a study of T cell clones after liver transplantation. Thawed unstimulated PBMCs were FACS-sorted by CD3, CD4 and CD8 into two populations. V dropped 5 bases and J dropped 3 bases, with 13 bases sitting between them. Germline V gene sequence: CDR1 SGHDN, CDR2 FVKESK. CDR3 length: 15 amino acids. Repertoires were generated with immunoSEQ multiplex PCR, while TCRdb's copy carries only in-frame clones and drops some. The repertoire consists of about 76,000 clones, with 70% to 90% occurring once and the leading ten covering less than 3.5%. Sequences were derived from CD4+ T cells from blood, sampled at the 22-month timepoint. This chain uses TRBV14 with TRBJ1-4, with D maybe TRBD1 (6 bases). The source of this sequence is a human patient who received a liver transplant. Among the T cells, some may be from the graft donor. As DNA, the CDR3 is TGTGCCAGCAGCGCCAGGGGTGCCTCTAATGAAAAACTGTTTTTT. Translating it yields CASSARGASNEKLFF.